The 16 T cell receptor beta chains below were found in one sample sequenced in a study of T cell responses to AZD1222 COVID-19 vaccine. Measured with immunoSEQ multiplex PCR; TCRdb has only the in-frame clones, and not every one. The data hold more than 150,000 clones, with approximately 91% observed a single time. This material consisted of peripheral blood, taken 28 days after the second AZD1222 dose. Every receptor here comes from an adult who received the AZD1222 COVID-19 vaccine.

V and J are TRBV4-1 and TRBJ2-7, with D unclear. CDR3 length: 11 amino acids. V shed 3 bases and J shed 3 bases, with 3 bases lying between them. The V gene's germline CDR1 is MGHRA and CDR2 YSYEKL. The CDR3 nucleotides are TGCGCCAGCAGCCAGTTCTACGAGCAGTACTTC. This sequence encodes CASSQFYEQYF.

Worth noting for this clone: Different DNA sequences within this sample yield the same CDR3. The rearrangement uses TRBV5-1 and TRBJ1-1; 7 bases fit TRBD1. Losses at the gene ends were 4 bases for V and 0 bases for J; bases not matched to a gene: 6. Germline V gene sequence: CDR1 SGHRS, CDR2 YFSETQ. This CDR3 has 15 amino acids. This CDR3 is CASSPRQGLNTEAFF. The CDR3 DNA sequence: TGCGCCAGCAGCCCCCGACAGGGTTTGAACACTGAAGCTTTCTTT. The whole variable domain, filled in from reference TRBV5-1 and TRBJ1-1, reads KAGVTQTPRYLIKTRGQQVTLSCSPISGHRSVSWYQQTPGQGLQFLFEYFSETQRNKGNFPGRFSGRQFSNSRSEMNVSTLELGDSALYLCASSPRQGLNTEAFFGQGTRLTVV.

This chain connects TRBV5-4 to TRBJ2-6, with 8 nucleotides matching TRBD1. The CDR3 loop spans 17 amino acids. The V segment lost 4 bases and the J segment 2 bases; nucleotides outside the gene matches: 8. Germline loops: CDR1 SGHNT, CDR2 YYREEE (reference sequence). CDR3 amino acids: CASSKRQGIPGANVLTF. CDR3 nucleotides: TGTGCCAGCAGCAAAAGACAGGGGATCCCTGGGGCCAACGTCCTGACTTTC. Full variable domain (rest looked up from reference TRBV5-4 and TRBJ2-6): ETGVTQSPTHLIKTRGQQVTLRCSSQSGHNTVSWYQQALGQGPQFIFQYYREEENGRGNFPPRFSGLQFPNYSSELNVNALELDDSALYLCASSKRQGIPGANVLTFGAGSRLTVL.

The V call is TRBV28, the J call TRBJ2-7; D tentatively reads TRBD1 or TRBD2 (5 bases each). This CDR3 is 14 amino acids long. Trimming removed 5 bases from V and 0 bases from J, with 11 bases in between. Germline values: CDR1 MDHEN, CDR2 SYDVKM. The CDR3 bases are TGTGCCAGCAGTCCTGCCGGGGCCTCCTACGAGCAGTACTTC. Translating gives CASSPAGASYEQYF. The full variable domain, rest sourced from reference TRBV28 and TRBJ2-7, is DVKVTQSSRYLVKRTGEKVFLECVQDMDHENMFWYRQDPGLGLRLIYFSYDVKMKEKGDIPEGYSVSREKKERFSLILESASTNQTSMYLCASSPAGASYEQYFGPGTRLTVT.

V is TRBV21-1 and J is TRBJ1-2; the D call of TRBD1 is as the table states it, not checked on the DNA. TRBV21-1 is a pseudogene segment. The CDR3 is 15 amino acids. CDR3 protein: CASSKVWPFNYGYTF. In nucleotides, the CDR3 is TGTGCCAGCAGCAAAGTTTGGCCTTTTAACTATGGCTACACCTTC.

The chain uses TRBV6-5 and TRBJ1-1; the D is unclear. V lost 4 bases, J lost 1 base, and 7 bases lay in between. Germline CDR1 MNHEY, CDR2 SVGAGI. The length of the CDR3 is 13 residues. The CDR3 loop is CASSFSRNTEAFF. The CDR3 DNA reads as TGTGCCAGCAGTTTCTCAAGGAACACTGAAGCTTTCTTT.

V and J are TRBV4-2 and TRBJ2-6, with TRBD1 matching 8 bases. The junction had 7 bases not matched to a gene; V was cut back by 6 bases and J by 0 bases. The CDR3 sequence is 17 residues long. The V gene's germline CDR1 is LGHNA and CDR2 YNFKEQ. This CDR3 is CASSDRGPSSGANVLTF. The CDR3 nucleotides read TGTGCCAGCAGTGACAGGGGCCCTAGCTCTGGGGCCAACGTCCTGACTTTC.

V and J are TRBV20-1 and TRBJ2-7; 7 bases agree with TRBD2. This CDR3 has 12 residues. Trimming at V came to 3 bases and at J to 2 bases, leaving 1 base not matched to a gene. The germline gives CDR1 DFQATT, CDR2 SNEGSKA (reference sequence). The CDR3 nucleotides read TGCAGTGCTAGTGGGGGGGCCTACGAGCAGTACTTC. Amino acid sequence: CSASGGAYEQYF.

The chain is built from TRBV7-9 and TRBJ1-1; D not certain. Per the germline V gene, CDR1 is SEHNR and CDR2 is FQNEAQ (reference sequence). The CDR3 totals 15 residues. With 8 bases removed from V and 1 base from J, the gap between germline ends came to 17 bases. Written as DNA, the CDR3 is TGTGCCAGCCGCGAATCGTGGGGAGGGAACACTGAAGCTTTCTTT. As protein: CASRESWGGNTEAFF.

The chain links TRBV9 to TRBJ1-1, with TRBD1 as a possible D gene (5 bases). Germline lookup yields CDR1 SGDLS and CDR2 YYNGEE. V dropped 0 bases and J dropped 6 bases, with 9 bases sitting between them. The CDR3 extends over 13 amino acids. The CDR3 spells CASSVDWGAEAFF. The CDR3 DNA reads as TGTGCCAGCAGCGTAGATTGGGGGGCTGAAGCTTTCTTT.

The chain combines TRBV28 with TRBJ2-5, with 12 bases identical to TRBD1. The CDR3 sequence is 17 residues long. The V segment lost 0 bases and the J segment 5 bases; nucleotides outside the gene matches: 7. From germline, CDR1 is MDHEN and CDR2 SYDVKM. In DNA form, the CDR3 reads TGTGCCAGCAGTTTATGGAGCCGGGACAGGGGGCTTGAGACCCAGTACTTC. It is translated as CASSLWSRDRGLETQYF.

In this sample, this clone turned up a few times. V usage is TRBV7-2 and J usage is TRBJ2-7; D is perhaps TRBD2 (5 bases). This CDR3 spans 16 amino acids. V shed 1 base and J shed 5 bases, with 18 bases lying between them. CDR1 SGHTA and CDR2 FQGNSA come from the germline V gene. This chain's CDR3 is CASSLEVGNIPNEQYF. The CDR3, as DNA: TGTGCCAGCAGCTTAGAAGTCGGGAATATCCCTAACGAGCAGTACTTC.

Written as DNA, the CDR3 is TGTGCCAGCAGCCAAGAAGACAGGGTCCGTGGGAATGAGCAGTTCTTC. It translates to CASSQEDRVRGNEQFF. The chain recombines TRBV5-6 with TRBJ2-1, with 7 bases matching TRBD1. This CDR3 has 16 amino acids. V trimming: 4 bases; J trimming: 7 bases; junction bases outside the gene matches: 14. CDR1 is SGHDT, CDR2 YYEEEE, per germline.

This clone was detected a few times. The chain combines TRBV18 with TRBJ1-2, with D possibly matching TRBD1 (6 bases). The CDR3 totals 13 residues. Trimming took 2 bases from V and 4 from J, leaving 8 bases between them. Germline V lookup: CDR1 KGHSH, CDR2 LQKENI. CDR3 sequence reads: CASSPEGGYGYTF. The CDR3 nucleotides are TGTGCCAGCTCACCAGAGGGGGGCTATGGCTACACCTTC.

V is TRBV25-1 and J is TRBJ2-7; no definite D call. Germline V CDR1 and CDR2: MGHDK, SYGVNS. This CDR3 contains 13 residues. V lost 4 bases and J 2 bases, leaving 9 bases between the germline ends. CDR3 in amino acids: CASSASAAYEQYF. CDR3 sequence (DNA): TGTGCCAGCAGTGCGAGCGCTGCCTACGAGCAGTACTTC.

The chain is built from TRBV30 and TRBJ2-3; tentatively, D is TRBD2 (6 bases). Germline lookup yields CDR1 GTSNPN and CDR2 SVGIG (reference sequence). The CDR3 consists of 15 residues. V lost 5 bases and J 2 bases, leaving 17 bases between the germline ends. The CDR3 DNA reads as TGTGCCTGGGGACCCTCTAGCGTTGCCACAGATACGCAGTATTTT. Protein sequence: CAWGPSSVATDTQYF.